This TCR beta chain stems from a study of blood T cell repertoires in COVID-19. Study-level background: There were acute and convalescent COVID-19 samples, and they came from the United States, Italy and Spain. The cDNA or gDNA used as material had been derived from T cells, B-cell-depleted T cells, or PBMCs.

Original handling: Amplification of reference gene primers was used by the study to estimate nucleated cell counts. The table came from immunoSEQ multiplex PCR; TCRdb's copy has only in-frame clones and leaves some out. From that table come the V and J calls and clone size; the DNA was used to work out D and trimming. Altogether about 150,000 clones are present, around 79% being singletons, with the ten largest covering roughly 1.5%. Deletions cut 4 bases from V and 3 bases from J, with 10 bases between. This CDR3 is built from 14 residues. The V gene's germline CDR1 is LGHDT and CDR2 YNNKEL (reference sequence).

V is TRBV3-1 (or the pseudogene TRBV3-2) and J is TRBJ1-3; maybe TRBD1 (5 bases). This clonotype originated in a man aged 80 or over with acute or convalescent COVID-19. Sequencing used peripheral blood. The CDR3 nucleotides read TGTGCCAGCAGCCCGAGACAGCTTGGAAACACCATATATTTT. As protein: CASSPRQLGNTIYF.